This TCR beta chain was found in a study of blood T cell repertoires in COVID-19 (dated by TCRdb to about 2020). Broadly, across the study: Collaborator samples came from the United States, Italy and Spain and covered acute and convalescent phases of COVID-19. The material from the prospective study consisted of cDNA or gDNA derived from T cells, B-cell-depleted T cells, or PBMCs. Subjects who had been exposed to COVID-19, were actively infected with it, or had recovered from it provided the deeply sampled blood TCRbeta repertoires that made up the dataset. The repertoires were made available in a free public database intended to serve as a resource for research on the immune response to SARS-CoV-2. Samples were obtained from the ongoing ImmuneRACE study (first 160 participants) and from 1,254 subjects provided by 6 global collaborators. Sample metadata almost always included a de-identified subject ID, COVID-19 status, age in years and sex. Where HLA class I and class II types were available, the types were taken from metadata supplied by the sample provider, not from assay-based typing.

TCRbeta CDR3 regions were amplified from genomic DNA by means of the immunoSEQ Assay, a bias-controlled multiplex PCR. Turning to the authors' computational methods: The number of nucleated cells in each sample was estimated from the amplification of reference gene primers within the assay. Sequence reads were collapsed and filtered to measure the absolute abundance of every unique TCRbeta CDR3 rearrangement. For each sample, productive Simpson clonality was calculated as the square root of Simpson's diversity index across productive rearrangements. TCRdb carries this immuneACCESS record with in-frame sequences only. Its versions omit some clonotypes, under half of them owing to an unresolved V gene in the studies checked, with the rest unexplained. That table is the source of V, J and clone size, and D and trimming were worked out from the DNA. Recorded for this sample are 250,000 or so clones; over 70% of them occurred a single time. The top ten hold around 3.1% of the sample.

This clone has only one observation. Its specific antigen is unknown. No clone much larger than this one lies a single base away; base qualities are absent. What the authors observed across the whole study: The quantity of clinical and demographic metadata differed by source and by participant and was supplied without curation.

After removal of 5 bases from V and 6 bases from J, the junction retains 9 bases not matched to a gene. From a lookup of the germline V gene, CDR1 and CDR2 are SGHTA and FQGNSA. The CDR3 spans 15 residues, from the cysteine through the phenylalanine. Only the CDR3 part of the read is kept: 45 bases, read in frame from the first base. In the prospective study, participants were roughly 18 to 100 years old, resided in about two dozen geographic areas of the United States, and were enrolled through a virtual design. Cohort assignment in the prospective study relied on participant-reported clinical history from a screening survey and a study questionnaire. Exposed participants were defined as having been in contact with someone with a PCR-confirmed or clinician-diagnosed COVID-19 case within 2 weeks of study entry. In the prospective study, whole blood, serum and a nasopharyngeal or oropharyngeal swab were collected from each participant by mobile phlebotomists. Participants in the prospective study had the option to provide additional blood draws and questionnaires over a roughly 2-month period. Prospective study blood samples were shipped either frozen or at room temperature before DNA extraction.

This chain is built from TRBV7-2 and TRBJ1-2; 10 central bases correspond to TRBD1. The sequencing input was PBMCs or T cells enriched from blood (not recorded which). This sequence was found in a middle-aged woman who had been exposed to COVID-19. The sequence in DNA is TGTGCCAGCAGCCCAACGACAGGGGGCGTGAATGGCTACACCTTC. It encodes CASSPTTGGVNGYTF.